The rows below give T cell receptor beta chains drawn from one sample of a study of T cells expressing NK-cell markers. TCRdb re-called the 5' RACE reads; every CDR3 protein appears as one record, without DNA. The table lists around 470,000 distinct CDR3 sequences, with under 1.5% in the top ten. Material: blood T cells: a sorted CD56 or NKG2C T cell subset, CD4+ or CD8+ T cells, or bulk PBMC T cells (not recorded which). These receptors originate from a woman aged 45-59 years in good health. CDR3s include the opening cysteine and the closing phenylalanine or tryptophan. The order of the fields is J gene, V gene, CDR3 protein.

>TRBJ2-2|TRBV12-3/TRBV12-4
CASSLTSGRTGELFF
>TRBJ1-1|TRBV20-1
CSADDRVNTEAFF
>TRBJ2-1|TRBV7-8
CASSLAVPDYNEQFF
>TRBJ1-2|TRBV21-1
CASSKRINYGYTF
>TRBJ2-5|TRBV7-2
CASSFTASGSRGETQYF
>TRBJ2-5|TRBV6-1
CASSEWQETQYF
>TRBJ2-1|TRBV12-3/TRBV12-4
CASSFLGLEQFF
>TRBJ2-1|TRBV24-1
CATSDPVGGSKAANEQFF
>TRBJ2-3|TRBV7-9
CASSLDVSRSTDTQYF
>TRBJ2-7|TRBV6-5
CASSYSQGPKPYEQYF
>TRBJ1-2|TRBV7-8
CASSGGHQTYGYTF
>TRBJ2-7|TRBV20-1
CSARMDTGYEQYF
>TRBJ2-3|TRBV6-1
CASSPSAGGVDTQYF
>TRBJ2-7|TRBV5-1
CASGKRDSYEQYF
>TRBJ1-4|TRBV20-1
CSARDGYRRNEKLFF
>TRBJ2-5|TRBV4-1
CASSQDSGRAAQETQYF
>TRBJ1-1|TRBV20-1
CSARASVSAEAFF
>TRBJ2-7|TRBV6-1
CASSLAWGGSSYEQYF
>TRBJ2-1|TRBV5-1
CASKSTSGKNEQFF
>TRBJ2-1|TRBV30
CAWSEGLLNEQFF
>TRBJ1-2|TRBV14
CASSRTGFYGYTF
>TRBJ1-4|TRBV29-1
CSVSGTGNEKLFF
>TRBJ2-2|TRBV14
CASSFVGRETGELFF
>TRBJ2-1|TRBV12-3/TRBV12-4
CASSPRTSKQFF
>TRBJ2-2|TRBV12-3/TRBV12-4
CASTPWGTGELFF
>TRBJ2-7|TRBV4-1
CASSHPPPPGLSYEQYF
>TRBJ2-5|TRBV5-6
CASSVPTYEPLETQYF
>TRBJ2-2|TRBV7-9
CASSSAGTETRVNTGELFF
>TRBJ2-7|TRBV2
CASSPLAGGGVDEQYF
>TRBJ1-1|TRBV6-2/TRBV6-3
CASSYSSIGGTEAFF
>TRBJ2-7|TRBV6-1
CASSGGKTGPYEQYF
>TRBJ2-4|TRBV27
CASGSMGDSNIQYF
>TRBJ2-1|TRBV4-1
CASSQEPPGLAYEQFF
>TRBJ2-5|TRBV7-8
CASSLRETQETQYF
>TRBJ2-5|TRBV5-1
CASSPPGGEKETQYF
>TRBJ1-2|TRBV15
CATSRGQATNYGYTF
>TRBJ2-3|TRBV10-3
CAIRDGLEDTQYF